These 16 T cell receptor beta chains came from one sample sequenced in a study of graft-versus-host responses after intestinal transplantation. Measured with immunoSEQ multiplex PCR; TCRdb has only the in-frame clones, and not every one. The sample carries about 110,000 clones, 85% to 95% recorded once. Antigens for these TCRs are unknown. This sample comprised unstimulated CD8+ T cells sorted from spleen or lymph node cells, obtained before transplant. The receptors derive from a human donor who was the organ donor for an intestinal transplant.

V and J are TRBV30 and TRBJ1-2; no clear D. Germline V lookup: CDR1 GTSNPN, CDR2 SVGIG (reference sequence). V lost 6 bases and J lost 8, with 10 bases in between. This CDR3 has 10 residues. The chain's CDR3 is CACFSGGYTF. CDR3 nucleotide sequence: TGTGCCTGTTTCAGCGGGGGCTACACCTTC.

V gene TRBV7-9 combines with J gene TRBJ1-1; D is uncertain. Germline V lookup: CDR1 SEHNR, CDR2 FQNEAQ (reference sequence). The CDR3 covers 14 residues. The ends were cut back, 1 base at V and 3 bases at J, with 9 bases in the middle. The CDR3 here is CASSLVQVDTEAFF. The CDR3 DNA reads TGTGCCAGCAGCTTAGTTCAGGTGGACACTGAAGCTTTCTTT.

On this clone itself: Distinct nucleotide sequences in the sample also encode this CDR3. The chain links TRBV30 to TRBJ1-1; 8 bases are a match to TRBD1. The ends lost 1 base at V and 4 bases at J; junction bases unmatched: 2. Per the germline V gene, CDR1 is GTSNPN and CDR2 is SVGIG (reference sequence). CDR3 length: 13 amino acids. The CDR3 nucleotides read TGTGCCTGGAGTGCAACAGGGGGCACTGAAGCTTTCTTT. It yields the protein CAWSATGGTEAFF.

The chain combines TRBV5-1 with TRBJ2-2, with D hard to call. The germline V gene has CDR1 SGHRS and CDR2 YFSETQ. Trimming took 5 bases from V and 7 from J, leaving 6 bases between them. The CDR3 runs to 11 residues. CDR3 nucleotides: TGCGCCAGCAGTCGGAGCGGGGAGCTGTTTTTT. Its protein is CASSRSGELFF.

This chain uses TRBV9 with TRBJ2-1; no clear D gene. Germline V CDR1 and CDR2: SGDLS, YYNGEE. CDR3 length equals 15 residues. Trimming shortened V by 2 bases and J by 0 bases, and 9 bases separated the two germline ends. This CDR3 is CASSVTASSYNEQFF. CDR3 in DNA: TGTGCCAGCAGCGTTACAGCGAGCTCCTACAATGAGCAGTTCTTC.

The rearrangement uses TRBV5-4 and TRBJ2-7; weak D call: TRBD1 (5 bases). Germline V CDR1 and CDR2: SGHNT, YYREEE (reference sequence). Deletions cut 0 bases from V and 7 bases from J, with 11 bases between. There are 13 residues in the CDR3. DNA for the CDR3: TGTGCCAGCAGCTTGGCGCCGAAGGGGGAGCAGTACTTC. Translating gives CASSLAPKGEQYF.

The genes are TRBV28 and TRBJ2-7; D ambiguous. The CDR3 has 14 residues. Looked up from germline, CDR1 is MDHEN and CDR2 is SYDVKM. V lost 6 bases, J lost 0 bases, and 12 bases lay in between. This chain's CDR3 is CASSPWLTSYEQYF. Here the CDR3 DNA reads TGTGCCAGCAGCCCGTGGCTAACCTCCTACGAGCAGTACTTC.

The chain links TRBV4-3 to TRBJ1-2, with D uncertain. CDR3 length: 15 residues. Germline V gene lookup returns CDR1 LGHNA and CDR2 YSLEER. Trimming left V 0 bases short and J 1 base short, with 9 bases between. The CDR3 region has the DNA TGCGCCAGCAGCCAAGATATTTGGGTTAACTATGGCTACACCTTC. Its translation is CASSQDIWVNYGYTF.

The chain joins TRBV11-1 to TRBJ1-2, with D tentatively TRBD1 (6 bases). The CDR3 spans 16 residues. CDR1 and CDR2 from the germline V gene are SGHAT and FQDESV (reference sequence). Trimming stripped 6 bases from V and 2 bases from J, with 19 bases between. The CDR3 DNA sequence: TGTGCCAGCAGACCGGGGCGTCCGGGGGCGAACTATGGCTACACCTTC. It yields the protein CASRPGRPGANYGYTF.

This clone came up once. Relative to the germline gene, one junction end is altered; a read error may explain this. The V gene is TRBV6-6, the J gene TRBJ2-2; D possibly corresponds to TRBD2 (5 bases). Germline V lookup: CDR1 MNHNY, CDR2 SVGAGI (reference sequence). The CDR3 has 15 amino acids. The CDR3 reads CASSYDYTNPGELFF. The CDR3 DNA reads TGTGCCAGCAGTTACGACTACACGAACCCCGGGGAGCTGTTTTTT.

V gene TRBV28 combines with J gene TRBJ1-5; 10 bases agree with TRBD1. Per the germline V gene, CDR1 is MDHEN and CDR2 is SYDVKM. The CDR3 has 15 amino acids. Trimming removed 3 bases from V and 5 bases from J; junction bases left unmatched: 4. The CDR3 nucleotides are TGTGCCAGCAGTTTCGGGGACAGGGGTTATCAGCCCCAGCATTTT. It is translated as CASSFGDRGYQPQHF.

The gene calls are TRBV14 and TRBJ2-2, with D perhaps TRBD1 (6 bases). Deletions cut 7 bases from V and 1 base from J, with 19 bases between. The CDR3 extends over 17 amino acids. Per the germline V gene, CDR1 is SGHDN and CDR2 is FVKESK. CDR3 in DNA: TGTGCCAGCACGCCTCGAGGGGGAGTTTGGAACACCGGGGAGCTGTTTTTT. Translating it yields CASTPRGGVWNTGELFF.

This chain links TRBV4-2 with TRBJ2-1; 8 bases agree with TRBD2. V dropped 3 bases and J dropped 4; count of bases not matched to a gene: 8. The CDR3 has 16 amino acids. CDR1 and CDR2 from the germline V gene are LGHNA and YNFKEQ. CDR3 DNA sequence: TGTGCCAGCAGCCACGTAGCGGGACTGGGTTACAATGAGCAGTTCTTC. This encodes CASSHVAGLGYNEQFF.

The V and J genes are TRBV30 and TRBJ2-5; perhaps TRBD2 as D (6 bases). CDR1 and CDR2 from the germline V gene are GTSNPN and SVGIG (reference sequence). Trimming cost V 3 bases and J 3 bases, with 17 bases left between them. There are 15 residues in the CDR3. The CDR3 DNA sequence: TGTGCCTGGAGCGGCCCCGGGACTGGGAAAGAGACCCAGTACTTC. Encoded protein: CAWSGPGTGKETQYF.

The genes are TRBV10-2 and TRBJ1-1; D may be TRBD1 (5 bases). Trimming shortened V by 2 bases and J by 7 bases, and 8 bases separated the two germline ends. Looked up from germline, CDR1 is WSHSY and CDR2 is SAAADI. The CDR3 length is 12 residues. The CDR3, as DNA: TGCGCCAGCAGTGAGGGAACAGGTGAAGCTTTCTTT. This sequence encodes CASSEGTGEAFF.

CDR3 sequence reads: CASSTAGGRTEAFF. The DNA for the CDR3 is TGTGCCAGTAGTACTGCAGGGGGACGGACTGAAGCTTTCTTT. This sequence joins TRBV19 and TRBJ1-1; 7 bases align to TRBD1. The V gene's germline CDR1 is LNHDA and CDR2 SQIVND (reference sequence). After removal of 4 bases from V and 5 bases from J, the junction contained 7 bases not matched to a gene. This CDR3 is 14 amino acids long.